A selection of T cell receptor beta chains follows, all from one sample in a study of cytomegalovirus exposure and HLA in healthy donors. The data were produced by immunoSEQ multiplex PCR, yet TCRdb's version contains in-frame clones alone and is incomplete. The sample data list around 100,000 clones. Specimen: PBMCs. All receptors derive from a young man in good health and CMV-seronegative. The conserved cysteine and the conserved F or W are not part of the CDR3 here.

j_call v_call cdr3_aa
TRBJ2-6 TRBV5-4 ASSLWQGAVGANVLT
TRBJ2-3 TRBV10-3 AINRQENTDTQY
TRBJ1-5 TRBV19 ASSRGGEQPQH
TRBJ2-3 TRBV18 ASSPPNFSTDTQY
TRBJ1-2 TRBV5-4 ASSAGLMRYYGYT
TRBJ2-2 TRBV6-6 ASRPTQGTGELF
TRBJ1-1 TRBV5-1 ASSLAQGPGTEAF
TRBJ2-7 TRBV6-6 ASSQGTRSYEQY
TRBJ2-1 TRBV5-8 ASSLGGGRRGVYNEQF
TRBJ2-2 TRBV6-5 ASSRGPPEGELF
TRBJ2-1 TRBV20-1 SASNGNEQF
TRBJ1-5 TRBV7-9 ASSPGQSSNQPQH
TRBJ2-2 TRBV18 ASSPKVAPGELF
TRBJ1-4 TRBV7-9 ASKSGGGDEKLF
TRBJ2-1 TRBV29-1 SVERTGDPNEQF
TRBJ2-7 TRBV6-1 ASRSGTGVLYEQY
TRBJ2-3 TRBV5-1 ASSLAVGGEIAQY
TRBJ2-1 TRBV5-1 ASSLSLAGRDNEQF
TRBJ2-3 TRBV2 ASVWEASGGTYKTDTQY
TRBJ2-7 TRBV18 ASALGTRYEQY
TRBJ2-3 TRBV5-4 ASSSTSRSTDTQY
TRBJ1-3 TRBV4-1 ASSHLTGGLGNTIY
TRBJ1-1 TRBV15 ATRSGPLGNTEAF
TRBJ1-2 TRBV19 ASSTEGRGGYT
TRBJ2-3 TRBV12-2 ASRPPPESSGGTDTQY
TRBJ2-7 TRBV6-1 ASSEGPGQTYEQY
TRBJ1-1 TRBV29-1 SVRGLGNTEAF
TRBJ2-5 TRBV5-6 ASSLADGSGY
TRBJ2-7 TRBV7-3 ASSPGVGTGYEQY
TRBJ1-1 TRBV19 ASSIDSLNTEAF
TRBJ1-2 TRBV4-2 ASSKGGQEGYGYT
TRBJ1-6 TRBV10-3 AISTGGAGNSPLH
TRBJ2-1 TRBV11-3 ASSYRGYNEQF
TRBJ1-2 TRBV6-1 ASRDRGNYGYT
TRBJ2-5 TRBV10-3 AISDGTSGGAGETQY
TRBJ2-1 TRBV29-1 SARYGGSYNEQF
TRBJ2-7 TRBV28 ASSSSWTEGYEQY
TRBJ2-7 TRBV4-2 ASSQDLQLSYEQY
TRBJ2-3 TRBV30 AWNRGSTDTQY
TRBJ1-1 TRBV6-5 ASTDGASGNTEAF
TRBJ1-5 TRBV7-2 ASSLDGRGQGQH
TRBJ1-1 TRBV10-1 ASRERGFGENTEAF
TRBJ2-2 TRBV19 ASIPGGQDTGELF